The 13 T cell receptor beta chains listed next were all sequenced from one sample in a study of cytomegalovirus exposure and HLA in healthy donors. Profiled with immunoSEQ multiplex PCR; TCRdb holds only in-frame clones, not every one. The sample contains roughly 100,000 clones, 85% to 90% of which appear only once. The sample consisted of PBMCs. The receptors come from a woman between 18 and 29 years old in good health and CMV-seropositive.

This clone was counted only a few times. This chain connects TRBV5-1 to TRBJ2-1, with D perhaps TRBD1 (6 bases). Trimming shortened V by 4 bases and J by 6 bases, and 8 bases separated the two germline ends. Germline CDR1 reads SGHRS; CDR2 reads YFSETQ. This CDR3 contains 12 residues. The CDR3 sequence: CASSAGVNEQFF. CDR3 sequence (DNA): TGCGCCAGCAGCGCAGGGGTCAATGAGCAGTTCTTC.

The chain has TRBV19 and TRBJ1-4; D is possibly TRBD1 (5 bases). Trimming removed 1 base from V and 2 bases from J, with 17 bases in between. CDR1 and CDR2 from the germline V gene are LNHDA and SQIVND (reference sequence). The CDR3 contains 18 residues. CDR3 in DNA: TGTGCCAGTAGTATAGCGATTTGGAATAGGGGCACTAATGAAAAACTGTTTTTT. This translates into CASSIAIWNRGTNEKLFF.

The chain links TRBV11-2 to TRBJ2-6; D remains ambiguous. The CDR3 contains 13 residues. Trimming shortened V by 6 bases and J by 0 bases, and 3 bases separated the two germline ends. The germline V gene encodes CDR1 SGHAT and CDR2 FQNNGV. CDR3 in amino acids: CASRYSGANVLTF. CDR3 coding DNA: TGTGCCAGCAGGTACTCTGGGGCCAACGTCCTGACTTTC.

The rearrangement uses TRBV10-2 and TRBJ1-6; a weak D match, TRBD1 (6 bases). The V gene lost 1 base and the J gene lost 6 bases, with 7 bases spanning the gap. Germline CDR1 and CDR2: WSHSY and SAAADI. The CDR3 covers 14 residues. Here the CDR3 reads CASSEYRVNSPLHF. The CDR3 DNA follows: TGCGCCAGCAGTGAGTACAGGGTTAATTCACCCCTCCACTTT.

The J gene is TRBJ1-6, the V gene TRBV6-6; D remains unclear. The CDR3 is 13 amino acids. V lost 2 bases and J 9 bases, leaving 8 bases between the germline ends. CDR1 is MNHNY, CDR2 SVGAGI, per germline (reference sequence). The CDR3 coding sequence is TGTGCCAGCAGTTACGGACTGGGTTCACCCCTCCACTTT. Protein product: CASSYGLGSPLHF.

This chain uses TRBV6-1 with TRBJ2-5; no clear D. V lost 2 bases to trimming and J lost 5 bases, with 9 bases between them. CDR1 MNHNS and CDR2 SASEGT come from the germline V gene. This CDR3 is 13 amino acids long. The CDR3 region is CASSERVGETQYF. The DNA of the CDR3 is TGTGCCAGCAGTGAACGGGTCGGGGAGACCCAGTACTTC.

V usage is TRBV9 and J usage is TRBJ2-5, with TRBD2 identical over 10 bases. The CDR3 sequence is 17 residues long. Germline V gives CDR1 SGDLS, CDR2 YYNGEE. Trimming removed 0 bases from V and 2 bases from J; junction bases left unmatched: 7. In nucleotides, the CDR3 is TGTGCCAGCAGCGTAGCTGCTAGCGGGGGCTCACAAGAGACCCAGTACTTC. It specifies CASSVAASGGSQETQYF.

This clone appeared a few times. The chain has TRBV4-1 and TRBJ2-5; D unresolved. The CDR3 contains 14 residues. The V end lost 0 bases, the J end lost 1 base, and 6 bases lay between the germline ends. In germline, CDR1 is MGHRA, CDR2 YSYEKL. CDR3 sequence: CASSQDGLQETQYF. For the CDR3, the DNA is TGCGCCAGCAGCCAAGATGGCCTCCAAGAGACCCAGTACTTC.

This clone was recorded once. V and J are TRBV15 and TRBJ2-5; D gene uncertain. Per germline, CDR1 LNHNV and CDR2 YYDKDF (reference sequence). The CDR3 runs 11 residues. V shed 2 bases and J shed 5 bases, with 3 bases lying between them. CDR3 protein: CATSRRETQYF. The DNA for the CDR3 is TGTGCCACCAGCAGACGTGAGACCCAGTACTTC.

The J gene is TRBJ1-2, the V gene TRBV7-9, with TRBD1 identical over 12 bases. This CDR3 contains 15 residues. In germline, CDR1 is SEHNR, CDR2 FQNEAQ (reference sequence). J lost 8 bases, V lost 1 base, and 5 bases had no gene match. CDR3 protein: CASSLGGQGARGYTF. In DNA, the CDR3 is TGTGCCAGCAGCTTAGGGGGACAGGGGGCGCGAGGCTACACCTTC.

The rearrangement uses TRBV28 and TRBJ1-3, with D uncertain. CDR3 size: 16 residues. Trimming pared 3 bases from V and 3 bases from J, leaving 15 bases between. Germline CDR1 MDHEN, CDR2 SYDVKM. This chain's CDR3 is CASSLSGLEDGNTIYF. DNA of the CDR3: TGTGCCAGCAGTTTGAGTGGTCTAGAAGATGGAAACACCATATATTTT. The full variable domain, with the rest looked up from reference TRBV28 and TRBJ1-3, is DVKVTQSSRYLVKRTGEKVFLECVQDMDHENMFWYRQDPGLGLRLIYFSYDVKMKEKGDIPEGYSVSREKKERFSLILESASTNQTSMYLCASSLSGLEDGNTIYFGEGSWLTVV.

The CDR3 reads CSVELIDRGYYEQYF. For the CDR3, the DNA is TGCAGCGTGGAGTTGATCGACAGAGGTTACTACGAGCAGTACTTC. The chain combines TRBV29-1 with TRBJ2-7, with D possibly matching TRBD1 (5 bases). The CDR3 runs to 15 residues. Between the trimmed V and J ends, which lost 6 bases and 3 bases, there was a span of 21 bases. Germline V gene lookup returns CDR1 SQVTM and CDR2 ANQGSEA.

This chain links TRBV7-8 with TRBJ2-7; D is undetermined. There are 16 residues in the CDR3. V lost 1 base, J lost 1 base, and 14 bases lay in between. CDR1 and CDR2 from the germline V gene are SGHVS and FQNEAQ. The DNA of the CDR3 is TGTGCCAGCAGCTTAGAGGAGTGGGTGGCGTCCTACGAGCAGTACTTC. Translating it yields CASSLEEWVASYEQYF.